Below are 18 T cell receptor beta chains sequenced from a single sample in a study of blood T cell repertoires in COVID-19. Profiled with immunoSEQ multiplex PCR; TCRdb holds only in-frame clones, not every one. The sample shows a few hundred thousand clones, around 83% of them seen only once. Specimen: PBMCs or T cells enriched from blood (not recorded which). The receptors come from a woman aged 40 to 55 with acute COVID-19.

As for this clone: This CDR3 is also generated by other DNA sequences in the sample. The chain links TRBV7-3 to TRBJ2-3, with D perhaps matching TRBD2 (6 bases). Trimming took 0 bases from V and 3 from J, leaving 10 bases between them. The length of the CDR3 is 15 residues. The germline V gene has CDR1 SGHTA and CDR2 FQGTGA. The CDR3 loop reads CASSLTSGRTDTQYF. The CDR3 DNA is TGTGCCAGCAGCTTAACGTCGGGGAGGACAGATACGCAGTATTTT.

The CDR3 reads CSVPGGLLSTDTQYF. The CDR3, as DNA: TGCAGCGTCCCGGGGGGGCTACTAAGCACAGATACGCAGTATTTT. The V and J genes are TRBV29-1 and TRBJ2-3, with 8 bases identical to TRBD2. CDR3 length: 15 residues. Germline assignment: CDR1 SQVTM and CDR2 ANQGSEA. Unmatched junction bases numbered 8, after V lost 6 bases and J lost 0 bases.

This chain links TRBV7-2 with TRBJ1-4; 9 bases map to TRBD1. This CDR3 is built from 15 residues. Trimming took 5 bases from V and 6 from J; bases not matched to a gene: 7. Germline lookup yields CDR1 SGHTA and CDR2 FQGNSA. CDR3 nucleotides: TGTGCCAGCAGCCGTGGGGGACAGGGCTATGAAAAACTGTTTTTT. As protein: CASSRGGQGYEKLFF.

The CDR3 DNA sequence: TGTGCCAGCTCACCGAACCTCAGGGGACGGGACACTGAAGCTTTCTTT. This codes for CASSPNLRGRDTEAFF. This chain uses TRBV18 with TRBJ1-1, with a possible D match to TRBD1 (6 bases). Germline lookup yields CDR1 KGHSH and CDR2 LQKENI. V was clipped by 3 bases and J by 3 bases, with 17 bases between them. The CDR3 consists of 16 residues. Supplemented by reference TRBV18 and TRBJ1-1, the full variable domain reads NAGVMQNPRHLVRRRGQEARLRCSPMKGHSHVYWYRQLPEEGLKFMVYLQKENIIDESGMPKERFSAEFPKEGPSILRIQQVVRGDSAAYFCASSPNLRGRDTEAFFGQGTRLTVV.

This clone was detected only once. The J gene is TRBJ1-4, the V gene TRBV5-1; tentatively, D is TRBD1 (5 bases). The germline V and J ends were trimmed by 2 bases and 5 bases, with 13 bases remaining between them. From germline, CDR1 is SGHRS and CDR2 YFSETQ. The CDR3 spans 15 residues. The CDR3 loop is CASSFSQGHNEKLFF. The CDR3 nucleotides are TGCGCCAGCAGCTTCTCGCAGGGCCACAATGAAAAACTGTTTTTT.

The V call is TRBV7-9, the J call TRBJ1-4, with 7 nucleotides matching TRBD1. Losses at the gene ends were 7 bases for V and 8 bases for J; bases not matched to a gene: 10. The germline gives CDR1 SEHNR, CDR2 FQNEAQ (reference sequence). The CDR3 length is 14 residues. The CDR3 loop reads CASNAQGGGEKLFF. Written as DNA, the CDR3 is TGTGCCAGCAACGCTCAGGGGGGTGGCGAAAAACTGTTTTTT.

The genes are TRBV6-5 and TRBJ2-3; 12 positions agree with TRBD2. Trimming removed 6 bases from V and 5 bases from J; junction bases left unmatched: 3. Germline V CDR1 and CDR2: MNHEY, SVGAGI. The CDR3 loop spans 14 amino acids. Written as DNA, the CDR3 is TGTGCCAGCAGCCCGACTAGCGGGAGAGATACGCAGTATTTT. Translation: CASSPTSGRDTQYF.

The genes are TRBV4-1 and TRBJ1-1; D is possibly TRBD1 (6 bases). CDR1 is MGHRA and CDR2 is YSYEKL in the germline V gene. Trimming cost V 3 bases and J 3 bases, with 17 bases left between them. This CDR3 is 16 amino acids long. CDR3 sequence reads: CASSHPRGGLDTEAFF. CDR3 DNA: TGCGCCAGCAGCCACCCGAGGGGGGGGCTGGACACTGAAGCTTTCTTT.

J is TRBJ2-1 and V is TRBV7-3, with TRBD2 matching 10 bases. Germline V CDR1 and CDR2: SGHTA, FQGTGA. With 5 bases clipped from V and 4 bases from J, the junction kept 8 bases outside the gene matches. This CDR3 has 16 residues. CDR3 bases: TGTGCCAGCAGCCCCTTAGCGGGGGGCCTATACAATGAGCAGTTCTTC. Translated: CASSPLAGGLYNEQFF.

The chain has TRBV18 and TRBJ2-5, with 9 bases fitting TRBD1. The CDR3 has 14 amino acids. Trimming at V came to 4 bases and at J to 3 bases, leaving 3 bases not matched to a gene. Germline lookup yields CDR1 KGHSH and CDR2 LQKENI. CDR3 sequence reads: CASSRRTGEETQYF. CDR3 DNA: TGTGCCAGCTCACGGAGGACAGGGGAAGAGACCCAGTACTTC.

The rearrangement joins TRBV30 to TRBJ2-1, with TRBD1 identical over 9 bases. CDR1 is GTSNPN, CDR2 SVGIG, per germline (reference sequence). This CDR3 region has 13 residues. V shed 3 bases and J 8 bases; nucleotides not matched to a gene: 5. CDR3 amino acids: CAWRGQGTHEQFF. DNA for the CDR3: TGTGCCTGGAGGGGACAGGGAACTCATGAGCAGTTCTTC.

The chain combines TRBV19 with TRBJ2-1; 7 nucleotides match TRBD2. CDR1 and CDR2 from the germline V gene are LNHDA and SQIVND (reference sequence). The V gene end was trimmed by 4 bases and the J gene end by 2 bases; junction bases not matched to a gene: 5. The CDR3 has 15 residues. CDR3 sequence (DNA): TGTGCCAGTAGTACAGAAGCGGGAACCTACAATGAGCAGTTCTTC. It codes for CASSTEAGTYNEQFF.

This clone occurred a few times. The rearrangement uses TRBV3-1 (or the pseudogene TRBV3-2) and TRBJ1-2; 8 bases fit TRBD1. V was clipped by 5 bases and J by 5 bases; unmatched bases: 13. In germline, CDR1 is LGHDT, CDR2 YNNKEL (reference sequence). CDR3 length: 16 residues. CDR3 nucleotides: TGTGCCAGCAGCTACACAGGGGGAGAAAGCCCTTATGGCTACACCTTC. This gives the protein CASSYTGGESPYGYTF.

DNA of the CDR3: TGTGCCAGCAGTCGGACAGGGGGCTTTGGCTACACCTTC. It is translated as CASSRTGGFGYTF. The chain uses TRBV12-3 or TRBV12-4 and TRBJ1-2; 11 nucleotides align to TRBD1. V was clipped by 5 bases and J by 7 bases; unmatched bases: 3. CDR3 length: 13 amino acids.

This clone was observed once. The CDR3 DNA reads as TGTGCCTGGGCCAGGGACTCTGGAAACACCATATATTTT. Amino acid sequence: CAWARDSGNTIYF. This rearrangement joins TRBV30 to TRBJ1-3; D is perhaps TRBD1 (5 bases). The CDR3 covers 13 residues. V lost 5 bases and J 0 bases, leaving 8 bases between the germline ends. The germline V gene has CDR1 GTSNPN and CDR2 SVGIG (reference sequence).

The chain recombines TRBV2 with TRBJ1-2, with D possibly TRBD1 on 6 matching bases. In germline, CDR1 is SNHLY, CDR2 FYNNEI. The CDR3 has 13 amino acids. The ends were cut back, 6 bases at V and 4 bases at J, with 12 bases in the middle. The CDR3: CASRHREGYGYTF. CDR3 in DNA: TGTGCCAGCAGGCACAGGGAAGGCTATGGCTACACCTTC.

The chain employs TRBV7-3 and TRBJ1-4; D is ambiguous. The germline gives CDR1 SGHTA, CDR2 FQGTGA. Trimming stripped 2 bases from V and 8 bases from J, with 12 bases between. The CDR3 consists of 14 residues. The CDR3 loop is CASSLHPIAEKLFF. The CDR3 DNA sequence: TGTGCCAGCAGCTTACACCCGATCGCGGAAAAACTGTTTTTT.

The chain links TRBV3-1 (or the pseudogene TRBV3-2) to TRBJ2-1; maybe TRBD2 (6 bases). Germline V gene data show CDR1 as LGHDT and CDR2 as YNNKEL (reference sequence). V dropped 4 bases and J dropped 9 bases, with 19 bases sitting between them. The CDR3 loop spans 15 amino acids. DNA of the CDR3: TGTGCCAGCAGCCGCACTAGCCGCCCGATCAGTGAGCAGTTCTTC. It codes for CASSRTSRPISEQFF.